These 2 T cell receptor beta chains share one sample of origin, sequenced in a study of blood T cell repertoires in COVID-19 (dated by TCRdb to about 2020). Libraries were built with the immunoSEQ multiplex PCR assay. As stored in TCRdb, this immuneACCESS dataset retains in-frame rearrangements with V and J assigned. A fraction of the clones does not appear; measured against another copy, unresolved V genes explain less than half of the discrepancy, and the remainder lacks a known reason. This sample is represented by 95,000 to 110,000 clones; about 91% of them were singletons. The ten largest make up 6.5% to 7% of the sample. The sequenced sample was peripheral blood. The receptors stem from a man aged 45-65 years with active or convalescent COVID-19.

The chain combines TRBV5-1 with TRBJ2-3, with D perhaps TRBD1 (5 bases). The V end lost 0 bases, the J end lost 0 bases, and 11 bases lay between the germline ends. Per germline, CDR1 SGHRS and CDR2 YFSETQ. The CDR3 loop spans 16 amino acids. The CDR3 bases are TGCGCCAGCAGCTTGGGTGGGGCTGCTAGCACAGATACGCAGTATTTT. Encoded protein: CASSLGGAASTDTQYF.

This clone showed up just once. V and J are TRBV7-6 and TRBJ2-3; 10 nucleotides match TRBD2. The V gene end was trimmed by 0 bases and the J gene end by 3 bases; junction bases not matched to a gene: 3. The CDR3 length is 16 residues. Per the germline V gene, CDR1 is SGHVS and CDR2 is FNYEAQ. The CDR3 nucleotides are TGTGCCAGCAGCTTAGCCCTAGCGGGAGTGACAGATACGCAGTATTTT. This encodes CASSLALAGVTDTQYF.